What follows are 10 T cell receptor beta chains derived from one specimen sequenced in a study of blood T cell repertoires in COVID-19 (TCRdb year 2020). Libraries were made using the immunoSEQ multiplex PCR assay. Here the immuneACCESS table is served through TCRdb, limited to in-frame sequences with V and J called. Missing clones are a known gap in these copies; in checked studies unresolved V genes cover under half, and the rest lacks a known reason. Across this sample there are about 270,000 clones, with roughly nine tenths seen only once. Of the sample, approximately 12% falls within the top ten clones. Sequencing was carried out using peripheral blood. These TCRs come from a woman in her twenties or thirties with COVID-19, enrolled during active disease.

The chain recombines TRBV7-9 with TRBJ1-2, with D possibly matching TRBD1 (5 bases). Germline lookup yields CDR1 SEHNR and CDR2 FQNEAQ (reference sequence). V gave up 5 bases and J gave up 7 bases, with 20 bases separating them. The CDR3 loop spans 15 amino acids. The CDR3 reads CASSHSFGGISGYTF. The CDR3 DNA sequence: TGTGCCAGCAGCCACAGTTTCGGGGGGATAAGTGGCTACACCTTC.

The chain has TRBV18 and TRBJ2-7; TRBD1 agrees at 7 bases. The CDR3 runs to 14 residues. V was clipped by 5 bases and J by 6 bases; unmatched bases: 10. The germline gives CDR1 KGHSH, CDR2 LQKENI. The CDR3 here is CASSSPGQTVEQYF. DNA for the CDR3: TGTGCCAGCTCATCTCCGGGACAGACTGTCGAGCAGTACTTC.

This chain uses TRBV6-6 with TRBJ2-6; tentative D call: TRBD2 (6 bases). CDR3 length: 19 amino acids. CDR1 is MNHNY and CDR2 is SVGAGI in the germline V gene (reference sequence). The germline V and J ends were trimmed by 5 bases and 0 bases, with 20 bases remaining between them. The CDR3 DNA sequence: TGTGCCAGCAGTCTGCTGCGGGGCGGGGCGCCCTCTGGGGCCAACGTCCTGACTTTC. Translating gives CASSLLRGGAPSGANVLTF.

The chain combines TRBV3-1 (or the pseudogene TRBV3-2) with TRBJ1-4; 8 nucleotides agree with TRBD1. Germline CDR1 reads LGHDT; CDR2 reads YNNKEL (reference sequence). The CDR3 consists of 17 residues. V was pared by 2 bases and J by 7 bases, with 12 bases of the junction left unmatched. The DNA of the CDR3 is TGTGCCAGCAGCCAAAAGAAGACCAGGGACAGGTCTGAAAAACTGTTTTTT. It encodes CASSQKKTRDRSEKLFF.

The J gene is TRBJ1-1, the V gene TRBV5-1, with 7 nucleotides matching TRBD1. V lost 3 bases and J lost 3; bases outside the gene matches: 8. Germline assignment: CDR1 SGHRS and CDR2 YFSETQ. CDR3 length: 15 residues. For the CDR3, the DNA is TGCGCCAGCAGCTCAACAGGGGTTCCTTACACTGAAGCTTTCTTT. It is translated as CASSSTGVPYTEAFF.

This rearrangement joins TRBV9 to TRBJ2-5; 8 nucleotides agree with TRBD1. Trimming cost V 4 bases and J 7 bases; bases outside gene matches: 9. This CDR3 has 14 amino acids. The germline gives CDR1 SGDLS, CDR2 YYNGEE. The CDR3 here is CASSPTGGIGTQYF. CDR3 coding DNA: TGTGCCAGCAGCCCCACAGGGGGAATTGGGACCCAGTACTTC.

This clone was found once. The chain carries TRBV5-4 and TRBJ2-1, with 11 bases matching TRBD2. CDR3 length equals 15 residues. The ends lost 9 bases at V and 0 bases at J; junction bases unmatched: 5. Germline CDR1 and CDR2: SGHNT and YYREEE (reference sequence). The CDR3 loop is CATATSGDSYNEQFF. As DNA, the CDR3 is TGTGCCACCGCGACTAGCGGGGACTCCTACAATGAGCAGTTCTTC.

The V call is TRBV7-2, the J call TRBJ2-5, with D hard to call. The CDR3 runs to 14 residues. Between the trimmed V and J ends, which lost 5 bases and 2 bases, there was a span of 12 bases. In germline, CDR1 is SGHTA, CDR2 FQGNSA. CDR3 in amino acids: CASSTRLVQETQYF. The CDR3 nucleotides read TGTGCCAGCAGCACCCGACTTGTTCAAGAGACCCAGTACTTC.

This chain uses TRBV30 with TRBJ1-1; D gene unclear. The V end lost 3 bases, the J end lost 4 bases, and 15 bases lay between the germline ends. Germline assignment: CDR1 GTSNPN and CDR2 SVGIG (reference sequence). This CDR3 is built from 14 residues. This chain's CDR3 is CAWSVVSSSTEAFF. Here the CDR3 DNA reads TGTGCCTGGAGCGTGGTTAGTTCGAGCACTGAAGCTTTCTTT.

The CDR3 here is CASSPDSSRSGNTIYF. In DNA form, the CDR3 reads TGCGCCAGCAGCCCGGACAGCTCCCGCTCTGGAAACACCATATATTTT. The chain links TRBV5-1 to TRBJ1-3; tentative D call: TRBD1 (6 bases). V shed 4 bases and J shed 0 bases, with 14 bases lying between them. This CDR3 is built from 16 residues. CDR1 is SGHRS and CDR2 is YFSETQ in the germline V gene.